One and the same sample provided the 7 T cell receptor beta chains below, sequenced in a study of blood T cell repertoires in COVID-19. TCRdb keeps only in-frame clones here, not all; method: immunoSEQ multiplex PCR. Of hundreds of thousands of clones in the sample, around 82% were seen once. The sample taken for sequencing was PBMCs or T cells enriched from blood (not recorded which). The receptors were sampled from a woman aged 40 to 49 with acute COVID-19.

The chain links TRBV27 to TRBJ2-5; tentative D call: TRBD1 (6 bases). This CDR3 is built from 16 residues. Germline CDR1 MNHEY, CDR2 SMNVEV (reference sequence). Trimming stripped 4 bases from V and 4 bases from J, with 19 bases between. The CDR3 region is CASSSLGAGERETQYF. The CDR3 region has the DNA TGTGCCAGCAGTTCATTAGGGGCAGGGGAGCGAGAGACCCAGTACTTC.

The chain uses TRBV6-5 and TRBJ2-1; 9 bases agree with TRBD2. Trimming at V came to 6 bases and at J to 2 bases, leaving 5 bases not matched to a gene. The CDR3 is 15 residues long. The germline V gene has CDR1 MNHEY and CDR2 SVGAGI. CDR3 protein: CASRTERGAYNEQFF. In nucleotides, the CDR3 is TGTGCCAGCAGGACCGAGCGGGGGGCCTACAATGAGCAGTTCTTC.

The chain is built from TRBV11-1 and TRBJ1-1; D is ambiguous. V was clipped by 3 bases and J by 0 bases, with 5 bases between them. CDR1 is SGHAT and CDR2 is FQDESV in the germline V gene (reference sequence). This CDR3 has 13 residues. CDR3 sequence: CASSFRLNTEAFF. CDR3 DNA sequence: TGTGCCAGCAGCTTTAGATTGAACACTGAAGCTTTCTTT. The entire variable domain, with the rest obtained from reference TRBV11-1 and TRBJ1-1, is as follows: EAEVAQSPRYKITEKSQAVAFWCDPISGHATLYWYRQILGQGPELLVQFQDESVVDDSQLPKDRFSAERLKGVDSTLKIQPAELGDSAMYLCASSFRLNTEAFFGQGTRLTVV.

The chain employs TRBV6-2 or TRBV6-3 and TRBJ1-6; perhaps TRBD1 as D (6 bases). Germline lookup yields CDR1 MNHEY and CDR2 SVGEGT. V was pared by 2 bases and J by 7 bases, with 9 bases between. The CDR3 extends over 14 amino acids. DNA of the CDR3: TGTGCCAGCAGTTACAAGGGGGTGAATTCACCCCTCCACTTT. Amino acids: CASSYKGVNSPLHF.

This clone appeared once. V is TRBV12-5 and J is TRBJ1-1; tentative D call: TRBD1 (5 bases). From germline, CDR1 is LGHNT and CDR2 FRNRAP. CDR3 length equals 12 residues. Trimming took 5 bases from V and 7 from J, leaving 11 bases between them. This CDR3 is CASGPGPYEAFF. The CDR3 nucleotides are TGTGCTAGTGGTCCAGGGCCCTATGAAGCTTTCTTT. Full variable domain (outside the CDR3, taken from reference TRBV12-5 and TRBJ1-1): DARVTQTPRHKVTEMGQEVTMRCQPILGHNTVFWYRQTMMQGLELLAYFRNRAPLDDSGMPKDRFSAEMPDATLATLKIQPSEPRDSAVYFCASGPGPYEAFFGQGTRLTVV.

V and J are TRBV19 and TRBJ2-2, with D uncertain. With 4 bases removed from V and 1 base from J, the gap between germline ends came to 4 bases. CDR1 and CDR2 from the germline V gene are LNHDA and SQIVND (reference sequence). The CDR3 runs to 13 residues. The CDR3 coding sequence is TGTGCCAGTAGTACCGGGAACACCGGGGAGCTGTTTTTT. This gives the protein CASSTGNTGELFF.

A few counts support this clone. CDR3 sequence: CASSPGTGSYNEQFF. The CDR3 DNA is TGTGCCAGCTCACCGGGTACGGGATCCTACAATGAGCAGTTCTTC. The J gene is TRBJ2-1, the V gene TRBV18; possibly TRBD2 for D (5 bases). Trimming took off 3 bases at V and 1 base at J, with 10 bases between the two ends. From germline, CDR1 is KGHSH and CDR2 LQKENI. CDR3 length equals 15 residues. The full variable domain, completed using reference TRBV18 and TRBJ2-1, is NAGVMQNPRHLVRRRGQEARLRCSPMKGHSHVYWYRQLPEEGLKFMVYLQKENIIDESGMPKERFSAEFPKEGPSILRIQQVVRGDSAAYFCASSPGTGSYNEQFFGPGTRLTVL.